This TCR beta chain was captured in a study of cytomegalovirus exposure and HLA in healthy donors. Study as a whole: An early release of data contained 75 million to 100 million unique TCRs, which came from HLA-typed donors. Regarding the study as a whole: Immune exposure information available was restricted to CMV serostatus. Most TCR sequences were uncommon, yet certain public TCRs appeared in many donors. Earlier analysis yielded a pattern in which most TCR beta V segments were productive about 90% or about 30% of the time.

The primer mix had 60 Vbeta and 13 Jbeta primers. Sequenced by immunoSEQ multiplex PCR; TCRdb stores in-frame clones only, minus some. This table holds approximately 200,000 clones, 65% to 85% found once. Concerning this clone itself: Its antigen remains unknown.

The material sequenced was PBMCs. This clonotype was sampled from a young woman in good health and CMV-seronegative.

The CDR3 DNA is TGTGCCAGCAGCTTCAATTATCTCGCGGATACGCAGTATTTT. Its protein is CASSFNYLADTQYF. J is TRBJ2-3 and V is TRBV7-9; unclear D gene. CDR1 is SEHNR and CDR2 is FQNEAQ in the germline V gene (reference sequence). Trimming removed 3 bases at V and 6 bases at J, with 13 bases between. The CDR3 covers 14 residues.